This TCR beta chain stems from a study of graft-versus-host responses after intestinal transplantation. Study context: Tacrolimus plus steroids were given to all recipients for 3 to 4 years, preceded by anti-thymocyte globulin induction. Whole-study results and caveats: The marrow of recipients harbored GvH clones, and ileum or blood showed some of them first. Those patients showing graft-donor T cell macrochimerism displayed high graft-versus-host to host-versus-graft clonal ratios in allografts.

The length of the CDR3 is 13 residues. Germline values: CDR1 SEHNR, CDR2 FQNEAQ (reference sequence). The ends were cut back, 0 bases at V and 4 bases at J, with 5 bases in the middle. Sequencing used immunoSEQ multiplex PCR; TCRdb keeps in-frame clones, though not all of them. The data contain about 85,000 clones, less than 95% of them seen just once; the ten biggest clones take up 7% to 9.5%. On this clone: Antigen: not known.

The chain is built from TRBV7-9 and TRBJ2-3; D call uncertain. This TCR came from a human donor who was the organ donor for an intestinal transplant. The material was unstimulated CD8+ T cells sorted from spleen or lymph node cells, obtained before transplant. This CDR3 reads CASSLAIADTQYF. The CDR3 bases are TGTGCCAGCAGCTTAGCGATCGCAGATACGCAGTATTTT.